The following is a TCR beta chain sequence with its context. The data stem from a study of blood T cell repertoires in COVID-19. The trim removed 1 base at V and 4 bases at J, leaving 5 bases unmatched. CDR1 is GTSNPN and CDR2 is SVGIG in the germline V gene (reference sequence). CDR3 length: 14 amino acids. TCRdb keeps only in-frame clones here, not all; method: immunoSEQ multiplex PCR. The table has about 200,000 clones, more than 80% seen once. Grouping used clinical history reported by participants in a survey and questionnaire. Donors in Cohort 3 counted as recovered after two negative PCRs, clearance, or symptom resolution.

Sequenced input: PBMCs or T cells enriched from blood (not recorded which). The TCR comes from a man aged 25 to 40 who had recovered from COVID-19. The V call is TRBV30, the J call TRBJ2-7, with 9 bases lining up with TRBD1. This chain's CDR3 is CAWSAGTGLYEQYF. DNA for the CDR3: TGTGCCTGGAGTGCCGGGACAGGGTTATACGAGCAGTACTTC.